This T cell receptor beta chain was sequenced during a study of cytomegalovirus exposure and HLA in healthy donors. Study-wide results and caveats: Being productive about 87% or about 30% of the time was typical of most TCR beta V segments in an earlier analysis. Among immune exposure information, only CMV serostatus was available. Later analysis suggested most CMV-associated TCR beta chains were HLA-restricted.

This CDR3 region has 16 residues. Per germline, CDR1 SEHNR and CDR2 FQNEAQ (reference sequence). A single count supports this clone. The antigen is not known. Compared with germline, one end of the junction differs, possibly owing to a read error. The study ran its PCR with 60 Vbeta and 13 Jbeta primers. Libraries were prepared by immunoSEQ multiplex PCR; TCRdb keeps only in-frame clonotypes and omits some of them. Of roughly 120,000 clones in the sample, 70% to 80% were seen once. The sample taken for sequencing was PBMCs. The TCR originated in a man aged 18-30 years in good health and CMV-seronegative. The chain carries TRBV7-9 and TRBJ1-4; 10 bases agree with TRBD1. CDR3 loop: CSSSFGDRGANEKLFF. CDR3 nucleotide sequence: TGTTCCAGCAGCTTCGGGGACAGGGGAGCTAATGAAAAACTGTTTTTT.